The subject of this entry is one TCR beta chain. The CDR3 is made up of 12 amino acids. Per the germline V gene, CDR1 is MNHEY and CDR2 is SVGAGI. Germline trimming cut 8 bases from V and 4 bases from J; bases unmatched to any gene: 5. The data were obtained in a study of blood T cell repertoires in COVID-19. Profiling relied on immunoSEQ multiplex PCR, and the TCRdb table lists in-frame clones only, not all of them. The sample lists some 180,000 clones, around 90% occurring once. The TCR was taken from a man aged 35 to 55 with active or convalescent COVID-19. This chain uses TRBV6-5 with TRBJ2-7, with 7 bases lining up with TRBD2. Sequencing was done on a sample of peripheral blood. The CDR3 sequence: CASGRVGYEQYF. As DNA, the CDR3 is TGTGCCAGCGGGAGGGTAGGGTACGAGCAGTACTTC.